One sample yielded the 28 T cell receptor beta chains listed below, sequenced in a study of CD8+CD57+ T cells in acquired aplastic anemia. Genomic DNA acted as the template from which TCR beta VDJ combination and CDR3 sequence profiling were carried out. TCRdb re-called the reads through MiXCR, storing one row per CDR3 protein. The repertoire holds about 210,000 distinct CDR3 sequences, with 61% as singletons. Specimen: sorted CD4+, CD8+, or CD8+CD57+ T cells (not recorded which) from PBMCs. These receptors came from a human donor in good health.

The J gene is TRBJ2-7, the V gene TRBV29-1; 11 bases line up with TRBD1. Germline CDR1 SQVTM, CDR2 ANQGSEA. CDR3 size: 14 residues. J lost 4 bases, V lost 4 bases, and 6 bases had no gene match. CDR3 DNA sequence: TGCAGCGTTGGGACAGGGGGCGGCGGTTACGAGCAGTACTTC. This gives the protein CSVGTGGGGYEQYF.

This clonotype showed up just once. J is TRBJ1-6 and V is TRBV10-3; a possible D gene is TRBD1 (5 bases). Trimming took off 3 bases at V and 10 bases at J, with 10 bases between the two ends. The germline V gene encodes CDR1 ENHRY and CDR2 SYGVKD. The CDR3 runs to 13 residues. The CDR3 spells CAISEGDRSPLHF. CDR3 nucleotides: TGTGCCATCAGTGAAGGGGATAGGTCACCCCTCCACTTT.

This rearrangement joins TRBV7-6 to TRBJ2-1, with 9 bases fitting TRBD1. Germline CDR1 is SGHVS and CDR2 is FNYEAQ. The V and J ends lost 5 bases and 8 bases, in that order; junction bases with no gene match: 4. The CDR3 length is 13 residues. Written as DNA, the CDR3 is TGTGCCAGCAGCGTGGACAGGGGTTATGAGCAGTTCTTC. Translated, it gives CASSVDRGYEQFF.

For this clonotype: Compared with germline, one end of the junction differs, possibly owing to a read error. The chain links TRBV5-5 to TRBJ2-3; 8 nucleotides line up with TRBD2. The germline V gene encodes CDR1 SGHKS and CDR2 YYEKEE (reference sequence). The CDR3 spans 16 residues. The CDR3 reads CASRESGGGSTDTQYF. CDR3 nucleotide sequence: TGCGCCAGCAGGGAGAGTGGCGGGGGGAGCACAGATACGCAGTATTTT.

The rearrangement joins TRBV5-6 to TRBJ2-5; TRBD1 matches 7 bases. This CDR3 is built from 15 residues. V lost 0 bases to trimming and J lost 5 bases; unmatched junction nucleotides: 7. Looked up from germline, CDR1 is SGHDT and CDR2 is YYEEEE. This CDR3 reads CASSLAGRGQETQYF. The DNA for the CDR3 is TGTGCCAGCAGCTTGGCCGGAAGGGGGCAGGAGACCCAGTACTTC.

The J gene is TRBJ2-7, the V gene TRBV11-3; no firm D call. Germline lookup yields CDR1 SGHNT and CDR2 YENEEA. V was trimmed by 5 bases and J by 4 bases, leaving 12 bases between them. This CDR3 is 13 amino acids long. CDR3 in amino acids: CASSRTLLYEQYF. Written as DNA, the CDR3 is TGTGCCAGCAGCCGGACCTTATTATACGAGCAGTACTTC.

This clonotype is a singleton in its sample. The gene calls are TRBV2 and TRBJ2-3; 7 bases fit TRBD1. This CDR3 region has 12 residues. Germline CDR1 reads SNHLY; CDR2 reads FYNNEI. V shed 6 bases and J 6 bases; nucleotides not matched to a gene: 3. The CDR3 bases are TGTGCCAGCAGCCCACAGGGGGATACGCAGTATTTT. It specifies CASSPQGDTQYF.

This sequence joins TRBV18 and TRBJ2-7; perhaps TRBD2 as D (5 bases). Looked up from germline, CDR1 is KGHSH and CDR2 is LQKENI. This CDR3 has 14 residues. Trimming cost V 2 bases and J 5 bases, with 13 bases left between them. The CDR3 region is CASSPSPTMDEQYF. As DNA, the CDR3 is TGTGCCAGCTCACCATCGCCGACTATGGACGAGCAGTACTTC.

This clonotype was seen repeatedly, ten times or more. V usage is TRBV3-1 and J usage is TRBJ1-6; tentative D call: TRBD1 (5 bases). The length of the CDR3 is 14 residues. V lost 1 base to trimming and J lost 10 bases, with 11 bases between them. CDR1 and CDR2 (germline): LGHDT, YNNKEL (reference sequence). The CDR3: CASSQGTGDSPLHF. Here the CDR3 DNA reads TGTGCCAGCAGCCAAGGGACGGGGGACTCACCCCTCCACTTT.

CDR3 sequence reads: CSASSGPALAKNIQYF. The CDR3 DNA sequence: TGCAGTGCGTCAAGCGGGCCTGCACTAGCCAAAAACATTCAGTACTTC. The J gene is TRBJ2-4, the V gene TRBV20-1; a weak D match, TRBD2 (6 bases). V was cut by 6 bases and J by 0 bases, with 18 bases left in between. Germline CDR1 reads DFQATT; CDR2 reads SNEGSKA (reference sequence). The CDR3 length is 16 residues.

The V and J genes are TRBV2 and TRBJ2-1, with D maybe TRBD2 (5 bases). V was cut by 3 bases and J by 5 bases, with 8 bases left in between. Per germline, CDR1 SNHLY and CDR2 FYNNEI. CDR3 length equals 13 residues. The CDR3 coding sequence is TGTGCCAGCAGTGATGACGGGGACAATGAGCAGTTCTTC. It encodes CASSDDGDNEQFF.

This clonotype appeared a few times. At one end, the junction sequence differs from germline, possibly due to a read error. The chain's CDR3 is CASSFGGAKEQYF. CDR3 DNA: TGTGCCAGCAGCTTCGGGGGGGCGAAAGAGCAGTACTTC. The chain combines TRBV5-1 with TRBJ2-7, with 8 nucleotides matching TRBD2. The CDR3 is made up of 13 amino acids. The germline V gene encodes CDR1 SGHRS and CDR2 YFSETQ.

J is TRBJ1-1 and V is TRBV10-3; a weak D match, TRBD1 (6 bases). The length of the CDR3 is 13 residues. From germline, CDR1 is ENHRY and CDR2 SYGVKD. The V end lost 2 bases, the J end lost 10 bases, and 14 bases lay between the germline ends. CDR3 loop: CAISEPSQGRAFF. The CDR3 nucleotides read TGTGCCATCAGTGAGCCCTCACAGGGTAGAGCTTTCTTT.

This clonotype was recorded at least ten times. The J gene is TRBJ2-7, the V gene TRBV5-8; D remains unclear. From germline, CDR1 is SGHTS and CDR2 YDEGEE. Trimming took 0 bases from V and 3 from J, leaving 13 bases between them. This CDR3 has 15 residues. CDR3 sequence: CASSLGLAPGYEQYF. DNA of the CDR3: TGTGCCAGCAGCTTGGGCTTAGCTCCGGGCTACGAGCAGTACTTC.

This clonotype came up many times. The DNA for the CDR3 is TGCAGTGCTAGAGATTTCGGGAGCAGCGAAAACATTCAGTACTTC. Protein product: CSARDFGSSENIQYF. The chain links TRBV20-1 to TRBJ2-4; the D gene is possibly TRBD2 (6 bases). Per germline, CDR1 DFQATT and CDR2 SNEGSKA (reference sequence). The CDR3 is 15 residues long. The V and J ends lost 0 bases and 5 bases respectively, with 14 bases between them.

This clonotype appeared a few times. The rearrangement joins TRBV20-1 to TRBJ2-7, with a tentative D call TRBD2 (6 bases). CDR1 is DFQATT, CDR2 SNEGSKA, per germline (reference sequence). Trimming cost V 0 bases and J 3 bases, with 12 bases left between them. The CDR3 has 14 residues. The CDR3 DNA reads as TGCAGTGCTAGAGATGTGGGGGGTGACTACGAGCAGTACTTC. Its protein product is CSARDVGGDYEQYF.

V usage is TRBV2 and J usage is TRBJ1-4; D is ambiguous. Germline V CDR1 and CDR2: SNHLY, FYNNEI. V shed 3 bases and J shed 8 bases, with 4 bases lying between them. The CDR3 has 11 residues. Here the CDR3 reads CASSEYEKLFF. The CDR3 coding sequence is TGTGCCAGCAGTGAGTACGAAAAACTGTTTTTT.

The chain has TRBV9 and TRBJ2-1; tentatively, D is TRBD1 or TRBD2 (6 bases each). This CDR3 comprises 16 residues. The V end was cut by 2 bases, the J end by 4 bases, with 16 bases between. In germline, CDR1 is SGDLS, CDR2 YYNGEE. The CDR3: CASSVSLGGPYNEQFF. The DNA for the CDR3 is TGTGCCAGCAGCGTTTCCCTTGGGGGGCCTTACAATGAGCAGTTCTTC.

The DNA for the CDR3 is TGTGCCAGCAGCGCTAGCGGGAGTAGGTCCTACGAGCAGTACTTC. It is translated as CASSASGSRSYEQYF. This chain uses TRBV7-2 with TRBJ2-7; 10 bases map to TRBD2. Germline V gene lookup returns CDR1 SGHTA and CDR2 FQGNSA. The CDR3 has 15 amino acids. V shed 5 bases, J shed 1 base, and the junction held 5 bases outside the gene matches. Using reference TRBV7-2 and TRBJ2-7 for the parts outside the CDR3, the full variable domain is GAGVSQSPSNKVTEKGKDVELRCDPISGHTALYWYRQSLGQGLEFLIYFQGNSAPDKSGLPSDRFSAERTGGSVSTLTIQRTQQEDSAVYLCASSASGSRSYEQYFGPGTRLTVT.

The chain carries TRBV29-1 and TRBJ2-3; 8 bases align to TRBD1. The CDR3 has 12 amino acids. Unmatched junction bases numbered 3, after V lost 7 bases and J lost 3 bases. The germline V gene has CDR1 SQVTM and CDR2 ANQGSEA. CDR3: CSAGQETDTQYF. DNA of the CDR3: TGCAGCGCGGGACAGGAGACAGATACGCAGTATTTT.

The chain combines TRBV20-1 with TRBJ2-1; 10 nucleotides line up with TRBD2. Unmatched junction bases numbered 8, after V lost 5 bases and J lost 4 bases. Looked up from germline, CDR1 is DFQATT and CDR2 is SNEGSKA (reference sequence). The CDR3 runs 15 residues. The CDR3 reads CSAYPIAGGYNEQFF. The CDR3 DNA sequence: TGCAGTGCTTACCCGATAGCGGGAGGATACAATGAGCAGTTCTTC.

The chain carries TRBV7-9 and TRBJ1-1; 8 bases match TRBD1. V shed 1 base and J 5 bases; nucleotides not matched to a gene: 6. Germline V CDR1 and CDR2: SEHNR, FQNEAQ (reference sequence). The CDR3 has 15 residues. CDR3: CASSLGTGKGTEAFF. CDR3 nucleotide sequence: TGTGCCAGCAGCTTAGGGACAGGGAAGGGGACTGAAGCTTTCTTT.

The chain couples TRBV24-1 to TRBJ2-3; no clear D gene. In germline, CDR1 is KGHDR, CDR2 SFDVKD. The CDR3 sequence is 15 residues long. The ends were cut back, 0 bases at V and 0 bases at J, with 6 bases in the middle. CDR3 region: CATSDLHWSTDTQYF. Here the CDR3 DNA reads TGTGCCACCAGTGATTTGCATTGGAGCACAGATACGCAGTATTTT.

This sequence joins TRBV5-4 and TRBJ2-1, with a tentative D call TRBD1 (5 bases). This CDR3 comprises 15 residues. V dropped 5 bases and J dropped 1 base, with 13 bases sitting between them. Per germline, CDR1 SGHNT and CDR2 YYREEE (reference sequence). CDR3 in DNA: TGTGCCAGCAGATTACAGGTTGGGTCCTACAATGAGCAGTTCTTC. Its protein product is CASRLQVGSYNEQFF.

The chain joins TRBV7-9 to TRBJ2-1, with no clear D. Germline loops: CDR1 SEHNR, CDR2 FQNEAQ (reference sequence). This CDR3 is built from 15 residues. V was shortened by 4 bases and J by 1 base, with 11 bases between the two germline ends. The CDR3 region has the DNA TGTGCCAGCAGCTCTCGGGCATCTTCCTACAATGAGCAGTTCTTC. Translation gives CASSSRASSYNEQFF.

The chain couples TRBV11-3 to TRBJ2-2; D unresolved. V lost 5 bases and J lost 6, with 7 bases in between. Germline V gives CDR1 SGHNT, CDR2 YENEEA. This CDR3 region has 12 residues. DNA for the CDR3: TGTGCCAGCAGCCCCATGGCCGGGGAGCTGTTTTTT. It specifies CASSPMAGELFF.

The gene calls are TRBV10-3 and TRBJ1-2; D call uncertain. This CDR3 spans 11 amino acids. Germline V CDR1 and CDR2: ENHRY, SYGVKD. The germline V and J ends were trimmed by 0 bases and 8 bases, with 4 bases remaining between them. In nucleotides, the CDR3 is TGTGCCATCAGTGAGTCGGGAGGCTACACCTTC. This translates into CAISESGGYTF.

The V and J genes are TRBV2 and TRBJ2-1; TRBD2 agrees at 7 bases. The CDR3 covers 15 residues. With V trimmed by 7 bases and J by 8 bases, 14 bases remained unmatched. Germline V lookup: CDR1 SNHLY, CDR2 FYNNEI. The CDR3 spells CASKMTSNTRDEQFF. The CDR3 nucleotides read TGTGCCAGCAAGATGACTAGCAATACTAGGGATGAGCAGTTCTTC.